This TCR beta chain was captured in a study of T cell responses to AZD1222 COVID-19 vaccine. Findings of the study overall: Repertoires in all cases were sampled only once the peak T cell response had passed. Just 6 or 7 AZD1222 recipients were seropositive at baseline. Of spike-specific TCRs, nearly half reportedly target regions left unmutated in variants. Regions 160-218 and 743-854 dominated among vaccine-associated CD4 TCRs spanning spike.

Libraries were prepared by immunoSEQ multiplex PCR; TCRdb keeps only in-frame clonotypes and omits some of them. The data contain around 91,000 clones, roughly nine tenths of them singletons. With respect to this clone: Its cognate antigen is unknown.

Trimming stripped 3 bases from V and 2 bases from J, with 10 bases between. Looked up from germline, CDR1 is LNHDA and CDR2 is SQIVND (reference sequence). The CDR3 length is 15 residues. The rearrangement joins TRBV19 to TRBJ2-2; D possibly corresponds to TRBD1 (6 bases). The receptor was isolated from an adult who received the AZD1222 COVID-19 vaccine. The starting material was peripheral blood, obtained 28 days after the second AZD1222 dose. CDR3 sequence (DNA): TGTGCCAGTAGTATGACGGGACAAAACACCGGGGAGCTGTTTTTT. Residues: CASSMTGQNTGELFF.